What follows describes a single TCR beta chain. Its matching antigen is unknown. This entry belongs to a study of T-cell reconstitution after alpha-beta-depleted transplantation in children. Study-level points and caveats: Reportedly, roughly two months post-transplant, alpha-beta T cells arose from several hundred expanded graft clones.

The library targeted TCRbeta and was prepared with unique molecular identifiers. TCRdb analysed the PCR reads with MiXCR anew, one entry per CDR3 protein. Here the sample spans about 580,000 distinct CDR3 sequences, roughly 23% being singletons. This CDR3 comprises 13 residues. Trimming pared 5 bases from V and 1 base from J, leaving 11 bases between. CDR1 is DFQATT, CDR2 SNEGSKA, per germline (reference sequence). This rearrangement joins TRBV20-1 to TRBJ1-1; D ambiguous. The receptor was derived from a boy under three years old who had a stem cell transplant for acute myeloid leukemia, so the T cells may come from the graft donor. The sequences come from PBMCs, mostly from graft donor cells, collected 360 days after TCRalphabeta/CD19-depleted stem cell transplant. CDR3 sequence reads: CSARLGRNTEAFF. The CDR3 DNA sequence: TGCAGTGCTCGGCTCGGGAGGAACACTGAAGCTTTCTTT.